This TCR beta chain was identified during a study of shared clonotypes between healthy human individuals. Study-wide results and caveats: Sampling was confined to blood; repertoires within tissues likely differ.

Profiling relied on immunoSEQ multiplex PCR, and the TCRdb table lists in-frame clones only, not all of them. The sample includes some 580,000 clones, roughly 98% of them seen just once. Naive CD8 cells lacked CD45RO, underwent positive selection for CCR7 and left out terminally differentiated effector memory CD45RA+ cells. CDR1 SGHTA and CDR2 FQGNSA come from the germline V gene. This CDR3 has 14 residues. V was pared by 1 base and J by 6 bases, with 9 bases between. With regard to this clone: The antigen remains undetermined.

This rearrangement joins TRBV7-2 to TRBJ2-2; no clear D. This sequence was found in a man aged 25-45 years in good health. Sequences were obtained from naive CD8+ T cells sorted from blood. The CDR3 nucleotides read TGTGCCAGCAGCTTAGGGGTCTCACCCGGGGAGCTGTTTTTT. Translating gives CASSLGVSPGELFF.